The 16 T cell receptor beta chains given below trace back to one sample, sequenced in a study of cytomegalovirus exposure and HLA in healthy donors. Sequencing was performed with immunoSEQ multiplex PCR; in TCRdb, only in-frame clones are kept and a portion is missing. Of 150,000 to 200,000 clones detected, around 86% appear once; the ten largest clones hold 1.4% to 1.5%. The sequenced material came from PBMCs. The receptor source for this set is a woman aged 18 to 35 in good health and CMV-seronegative.

The V and J genes are TRBV6-1 and TRBJ1-4; 11 nucleotides line up with TRBD1. V lost 10 bases to trimming and J lost 6 bases; unmatched junction nucleotides: 7. The germline V gene has CDR1 MNHNS and CDR2 SASEGT. This CDR3 region has 14 residues. CDR3 protein: CANEDRGLDEKLFF. For the CDR3, the DNA is TGTGCCAACGAGGACAGGGGGCTTGATGAAAAACTGTTTTTT.

V usage is TRBV29-1 and J usage is TRBJ2-3; 8 bases are a match to TRBD2. In germline, CDR1 is SQVTM, CDR2 ANQGSEA. The CDR3 totals 12 residues. The J segment lost 5 bases and the V segment lost 4 bases, leaving 2 bases of the junction unmatched. CDR3 DNA: TGCAGCGTTGCTCTAGCGGGAGATACGCAGTATTTT. Amino acid sequence: CSVALAGDTQYF.

This chain uses TRBV27 with TRBJ2-5, with 7 bases fitting TRBD1. J gave up 2 bases and V 7 bases, and 10 bases lay outside the gene matches. The CDR3 spans 15 residues. Germline values: CDR1 MNHEY, CDR2 SMNVEV (reference sequence). This CDR3 is CASMESGGWQETQYF. As DNA, the CDR3 is TGTGCCAGCATGGAGTCAGGGGGATGGCAAGAGACCCAGTACTTC.

The chain is built from TRBV5-1 and TRBJ2-5, with 13 bases identical to TRBD2. This CDR3 is 14 amino acids long. The trim removed 7 bases at V and 5 bases at J, leaving 5 bases unmatched. CDR1 and CDR2 (germline): SGHRS, YFSETQ. The CDR3 is CASSTSGGIETQYF. The CDR3 region has the DNA TGCGCCAGCTCGACTAGCGGGGGGATTGAGACCCAGTACTTC. Combining the CDR3 with reference TRBV5-1 and TRBJ2-5 gives the whole variable domain KAGVTQTPRYLIKTRGQQVTLSCSPISGHRSVSWYQQTPGQGLQFLFEYFSETQRNKGNFPGRFSGRQFSNSRSEMNVSTLELGDSALYLCASSTSGGIETQYFGPGTRLLVL.

Only one count was recorded for this clone. The rearrangement uses TRBV19 and TRBJ2-1; possible D gene TRBD2, 5 bases. CDR3 length equals 15 residues. V dropped 1 base and J dropped 6 bases, with 13 bases sitting between them. The germline CDR1 and CDR2 sequences are LNHDA and SQIVND (reference sequence). The CDR3 DNA is TGTGCCAGTAGTATAGCGGGGTTTGAGATCAATGAGCAGTTCTTC. This codes for CASSIAGFEINEQFF.

The chain has TRBV10-3 and TRBJ1-4, with D uncertain. CDR3 length equals 15 residues. V shed 6 bases and J shed 3 bases, with 14 bases lying between them. Germline V lookup: CDR1 ENHRY, CDR2 SYGVKD. CDR3 in DNA: TGTGCCATCAGGGAAGGAGGTTCGGCTAATGAAAAACTGTTTTTT. Translated, it gives CAIREGGSANEKLFF.

The chain combines TRBV7-9 with TRBJ2-3, with 11 bases aligning to TRBD2. The length of the CDR3 is 17 residues. Germline loops: CDR1 SEHNR, CDR2 FQNEAQ (reference sequence). J gave up 4 bases and V 5 bases, and 11 bases lay outside the gene matches. The CDR3 is CASSHGIAGGPADTQYF. As DNA, the CDR3 is TGTGCCAGCAGCCATGGGATAGCGGGAGGGCCCGCAGATACGCAGTATTTT.

The chain employs TRBV10-3 and TRBJ2-7; the D gene is possibly TRBD1 (5 bases). CDR1 and CDR2 (germline): ENHRY, SYGVKD. V was clipped by 5 bases and J by 0 bases, with 17 bases between them. CDR3 length: 16 residues. Here the CDR3 DNA reads TGTGCCATCAGTTCGCCCGACAGAATTGACTCCTACGAGCAGTACTTC. It is translated as CAISSPDRIDSYEQYF.

J is TRBJ1-4 and V is TRBV4-1, with D unresolved. The germline gives CDR1 MGHRA, CDR2 YSYEKL. V shed 4 bases and J shed 5 bases, with 14 bases lying between them. The CDR3 is made up of 15 amino acids. The CDR3 loop is CASSPSEITNEKLFF. Here the CDR3 DNA reads TGCGCCAGCAGCCCCTCCGAGATTACGAATGAAAAACTGTTTTTT.

The V call is TRBV2, the J call TRBJ2-3; 12 bases match TRBD2. From germline, CDR1 is SNHLY and CDR2 FYNNEI. The CDR3 totals 19 residues. The V segment lost 6 bases and the J segment 2 bases; nucleotides outside the gene matches: 15. CDR3 in amino acids: CASRAPSGGARWATDTQYF. Written as DNA, the CDR3 is TGTGCCAGCAGAGCTCCTAGCGGGGGGGCAAGGTGGGCCACAGATACGCAGTATTTT.

DNA of the CDR3: TGTGCCAGCAGTGAAGCGCAATACAGCTACACCTTC. Its translation is CASSEAQYSYTF. This chain joins TRBV6-1 and TRBJ1-2; D is unclear. CDR3 size: 12 residues. The ends were cut back, 0 bases at V and 9 bases at J, with 8 bases in the middle. In germline, CDR1 is MNHNS, CDR2 SASEGT.

V is TRBV2 and J is TRBJ2-1, with D perhaps TRBD1 (6 bases). The V gene's germline CDR1 is SNHLY and CDR2 FYNNEI. The V and J ends lost 5 bases and 6 bases respectively, with 14 bases between them. The CDR3 length is 14 residues. The CDR3 region is CASSLTGVGNEQFF. CDR3 nucleotides: TGTGCCAGCAGTTTGACAGGAGTGGGCAATGAGCAGTTCTTC.

The rearrangement uses TRBV7-9 and TRBJ2-3; 8 bases fit TRBD2. CDR1 and CDR2 (germline): SEHNR, FQNEAQ (reference sequence). Trimming took 5 bases from V and 1 from J; bases not matched to a gene: 8. The CDR3 covers 16 residues. CDR3 sequence (DNA): TGTGCCAGCAGCGCCCCTAGAGCGGGGGGCACAGATACGCAGTATTTT. Protein: CASSAPRAGGTDTQYF.

The V call is TRBV29-1, the J call TRBJ1-4, with D maybe TRBD1 (5 bases). The CDR3 is 15 residues long. Germline V lookup: CDR1 SQVTM, CDR2 ANQGSEA. The V end was cut by 4 bases, the J end by 7 bases, with 19 bases between. DNA of the CDR3: TGCAGCGTTGGGGTTGGGGCAGGTGGCCTTGAAAAACTGTTTTTT. This codes for CSVGVGAGGLEKLFF.

The V and J genes are TRBV7-2 and TRBJ1-2; weak D call: TRBD1 (5 bases). V lost 7 bases and J lost 0, with 21 bases in between. The V gene's germline CDR1 is SGHTA and CDR2 FQGNSA. The CDR3 runs 17 residues. The CDR3 is CASTLTRAGRANYGYTF. As DNA, the CDR3 is TGTGCCAGCACCCTTACCCGGGCAGGGCGAGCTAACTATGGCTACACCTTC.

This chain connects TRBV18 to TRBJ2-7; D may be TRBD1 (6 bases). Germline lookup yields CDR1 KGHSH and CDR2 LQKENI. With 2 bases removed from V and 0 bases from J, the gap between germline ends came to 11 bases. The CDR3 has 15 residues. CDR3 nucleotides: TGTGCCAGCTCACCAACCACAGGGCTCTCCTACGAGCAGTACTTC. Residues: CASSPTTGLSYEQYF.